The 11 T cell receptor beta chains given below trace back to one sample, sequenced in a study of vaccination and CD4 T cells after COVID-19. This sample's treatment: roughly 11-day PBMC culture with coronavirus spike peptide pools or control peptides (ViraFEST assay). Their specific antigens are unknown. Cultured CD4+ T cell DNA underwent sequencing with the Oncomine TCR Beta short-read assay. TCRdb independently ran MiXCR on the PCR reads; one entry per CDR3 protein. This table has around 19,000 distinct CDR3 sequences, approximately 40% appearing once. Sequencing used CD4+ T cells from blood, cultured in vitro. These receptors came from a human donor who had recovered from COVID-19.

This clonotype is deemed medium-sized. The CDR3 DNA is TGTGCCAGCAGCTTACAGGGGAACACTGAAGCTTTCTTT. Amino acids: CASSLQGNTEAFF. The chain links TRBV7-9 to TRBJ1-1; a possible D gene is TRBD1 (5 bases). This CDR3 region has 13 residues. In germline, CDR1 is SEHNR, CDR2 FQNEAQ (reference sequence). Trimming shortened V by 2 bases and J by 1 base, and 5 bases separated the two germline ends.

For the CDR3, the DNA is TGTGCCAGCAGTTACGGGGGCAATGAGCAGTTCTTC. It yields the protein CASSYGGNEQFF. This chain joins TRBV6-5 and TRBJ2-1; D might be TRBD1 or TRBD2, each matching 5 bases. Germline CDR1 is MNHEY and CDR2 is SVGAGI. V was pared by 2 bases and J by 6 bases, with 5 bases between. This CDR3 region has 12 residues.

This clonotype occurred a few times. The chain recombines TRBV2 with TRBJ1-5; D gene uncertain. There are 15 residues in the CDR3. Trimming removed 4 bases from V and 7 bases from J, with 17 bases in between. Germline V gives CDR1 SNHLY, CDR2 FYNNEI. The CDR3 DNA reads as TGTGCCAGCAGTGCCTACCGGGGTGTCGGGCAGCCCCAGCATTTT. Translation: CASSAYRGVGQPQHF.

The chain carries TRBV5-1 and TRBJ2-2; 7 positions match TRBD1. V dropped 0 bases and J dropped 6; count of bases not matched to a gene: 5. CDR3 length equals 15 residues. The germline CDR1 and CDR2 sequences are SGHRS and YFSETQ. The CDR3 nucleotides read TGCGCCAGCAGCTTGGGCCAGGGGGACGCCGGGGAGCTGTTTTTT. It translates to CASSLGQGDAGELFF. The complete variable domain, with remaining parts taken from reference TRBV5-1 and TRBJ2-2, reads KAGVTQTPRYLIKTRGQQVTLSCSPISGHRSVSWYQQTPGQGLQFLFEYFSETQRNKGNFPGRFSGRQFSNSRSEMNVSTLELGDSALYLCASSLGQGDAGELFFGEGSRLTVL.

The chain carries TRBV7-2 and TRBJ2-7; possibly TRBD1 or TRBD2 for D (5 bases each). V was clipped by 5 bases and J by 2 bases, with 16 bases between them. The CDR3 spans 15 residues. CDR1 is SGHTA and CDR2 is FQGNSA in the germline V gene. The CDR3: CASSPLGAGPYEQYF. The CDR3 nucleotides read TGTGCCAGCAGCCCCCTTGGGGCGGGTCCCTACGAGCAGTACTTC.

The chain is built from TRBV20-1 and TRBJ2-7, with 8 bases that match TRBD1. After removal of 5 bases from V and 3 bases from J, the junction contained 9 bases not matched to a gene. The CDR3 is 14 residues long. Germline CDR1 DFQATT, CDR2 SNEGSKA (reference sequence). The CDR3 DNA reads TGCAGTGCTGAGGTAGGGACAGGCGTCTACGAGCAGTACTTC. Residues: CSAEVGTGVYEQYF.

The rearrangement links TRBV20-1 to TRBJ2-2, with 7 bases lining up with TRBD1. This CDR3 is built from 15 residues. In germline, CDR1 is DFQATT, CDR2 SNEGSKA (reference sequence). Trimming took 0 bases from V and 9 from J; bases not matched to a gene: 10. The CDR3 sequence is CSARDQDQGGRELFF. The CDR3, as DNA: TGCAGTGCTAGAGATCAGGACCAAGGGGGCCGGGAGCTGTTTTTT.

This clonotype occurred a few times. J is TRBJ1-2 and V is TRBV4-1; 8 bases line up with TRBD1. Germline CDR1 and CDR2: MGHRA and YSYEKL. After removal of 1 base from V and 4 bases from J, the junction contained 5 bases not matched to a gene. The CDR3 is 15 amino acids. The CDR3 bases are TGCGCCAGCAGCCAAGTGATCGGACAGGGCTATGGCTACACCTTC. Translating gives CASSQVIGQGYGYTF.

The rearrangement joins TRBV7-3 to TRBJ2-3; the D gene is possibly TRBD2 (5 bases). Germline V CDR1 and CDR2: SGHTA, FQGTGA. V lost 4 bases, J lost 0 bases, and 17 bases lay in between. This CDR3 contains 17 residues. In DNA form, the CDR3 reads TGTGCCAGCAGCTCTTCCCACGGGATTCCTAGCACAGATACGCAGTATTTT. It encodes CASSSSHGIPSTDTQYF.

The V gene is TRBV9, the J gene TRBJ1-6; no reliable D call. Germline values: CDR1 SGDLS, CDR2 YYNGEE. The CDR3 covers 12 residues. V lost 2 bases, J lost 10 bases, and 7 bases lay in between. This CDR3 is CASSVEGSPLHF. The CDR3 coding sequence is TGTGCCAGCAGCGTTGAGGGCTCACCCCTCCACTTT. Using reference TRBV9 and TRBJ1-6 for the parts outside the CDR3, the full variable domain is DSGVTQTPKHLITATGQRVTLRCSPRSGDLSVYWYQQSLDQGLQFLIQYYNGEERAKGNILERFSAQQFPDLHSELNLSSLELGDSALYFCASSVEGSPLHFGNGTRLTVT.

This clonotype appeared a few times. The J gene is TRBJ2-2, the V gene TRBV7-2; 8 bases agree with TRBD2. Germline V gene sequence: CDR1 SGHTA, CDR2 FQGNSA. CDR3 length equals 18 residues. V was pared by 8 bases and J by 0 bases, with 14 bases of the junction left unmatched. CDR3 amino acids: CASSWKVAGSSNTGELFF. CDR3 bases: TGTGCCAGCTCTTGGAAGGTAGCGGGATCCTCGAACACCGGGGAGCTGTTTTTT.